This T cell receptor (beta chain) was identified in a study of CXCR3-negative and CXCR3-positive naive CD8 T cells. Notes on the study in general: For CXCR3-positive naive cells, TRB CDR3s were more hydrophobic than those of CXCR3-negative naive cells. Much lower diversity was found in memory CD8+ cells, while both naive subsets had comparably high diversity.

This CDR3 has 15 residues. Per the germline V gene, CDR1 is DFQATT and CDR2 is SNEGSKA (reference sequence). On this clonotype: Its antigen remains unknown.

With UMI labels, 5' RACE was used to prepare the TRB cDNA libraries. TCRdb re-called the 5' RACE reads and gives one entry per CDR3 protein, without DNA. Its table records tens of thousands of distinct CDR3 sequences. The clonotype originates from a human donor in good health. Some clones in this sample may be carry-over from other donors' samples. The sequenced sample consisted of naive CXCR3- CD8+ T cells from blood. The sample's subset: CD45RO-CCR7+CD27+CD95- naive CD8+ T cells lacking CXCR3 (TNR3-). The chain uses TRBV20-1 and TRBJ2-1; the D gene TCRdb calls, TRBD2, cannot be checked with no DNA. CDR3 amino acids: CSARAEREGYNEQFF.